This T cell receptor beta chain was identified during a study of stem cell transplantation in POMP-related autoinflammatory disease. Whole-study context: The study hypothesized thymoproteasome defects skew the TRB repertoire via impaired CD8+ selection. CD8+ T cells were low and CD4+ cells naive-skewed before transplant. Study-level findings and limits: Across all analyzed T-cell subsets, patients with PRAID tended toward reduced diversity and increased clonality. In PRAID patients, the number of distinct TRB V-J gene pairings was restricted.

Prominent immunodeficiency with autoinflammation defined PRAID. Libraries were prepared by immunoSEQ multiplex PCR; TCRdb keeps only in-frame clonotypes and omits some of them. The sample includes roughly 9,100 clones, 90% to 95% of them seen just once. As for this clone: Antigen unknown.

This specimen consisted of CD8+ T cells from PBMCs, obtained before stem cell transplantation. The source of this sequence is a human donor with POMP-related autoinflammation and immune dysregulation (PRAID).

The CDR3 region has the DNA TGTGCCAGCAGCCCGGGGACTAGCGGGAGAATTGAGACCCAGTACTTC. It encodes CASSPGTSGRIETQYF. The rearrangement links TRBV7-6 to TRBJ2-5; TRBD2 agrees at 14 bases. Looked up from germline, CDR1 is SGHVS and CDR2 is FNYEAQ. CDR3 length equals 16 residues. V shed 5 bases and J 5 bases; nucleotides not matched to a gene: 7. The variable domain in full, completed from reference TRBV7-6 and TRBJ2-5, reads GAGVSQSPRYKVTKRGQDVALRCDPISGHVSLYWYRQALGQGPEFLTYFNYEAQQDKSGLPNDRFSAERPEGSISTLTIQRTEQRDSAMYRCASSPGTSGRIETQYFGPGTRLLVL.